The 30 T cell receptor beta chains listed next were all sequenced from one sample in a study of CD8+ T cells in alopecia areata. A sort of pooled cutaneous lymph node cells used CD4, CD8alpha, NKG2D, NKG2ACE and other stains. Following extraction, RNA underwent reverse transcription to cDNA, which served as the sequencing template. Repertoires were generated with immunoSEQ multiplex PCR, while TCRdb's copy carries only in-frame clones and drops some. The sample yields 270,000 or so clones, without any singletons. Sequencing used CD4+ T cells sorted from a lymph node. Every receptor here comes from a C3H/HeJ mouse with alopecia areata. The mouse strain carries the MHC haplotype H2-k.

The table lists this clone with a few counts. Here the gene names and germline are mouse. The read falls 4 residues short of the CDR3 end, and the missing part is taken from the germline J gene. This sequence joins TRBV19 and TRBJ2-1; TRBD2 matches at 7 bases. Trimming at V came to 4 bases and at J to 2 bases, leaving 9 bases not matched to a gene. Per germline, CDR1 FNHDT and CDR2 SITEND (reference sequence). This CDR3 has 16 amino acids. CDR3 sequence: CASSRSWGRDYAEQFF. The DNA read from the CDR3 is TGTGCCAGCAGTCGGAGCTGGGGGAGGGACTATGCT.

Comments on this clone: Mouse names are used for the genes. The CDR3 is cut off 4 residues early in the read; its end comes from the germline J gene. Other DNA sequences within the sample encode an identical CDR3. This chain links TRBV19 with TRBJ2-4, with D tentatively TRBD1 (5 bases). The CDR3 is made up of 14 amino acids. The ends were cut back, 2 bases at V and 0 bases at J, with 7 bases in the middle. Germline-derived CDR1 and CDR2 are FNHDT and SITEND (reference sequence). This chain's CDR3 is CASSIQGSQNTLYF. The covered CDR3 bases are TGTGCCAGCAGTATCCAGGGTAGTCAAAAC.

This clone was seen repeatedly, ten times or more. Gene labels here are mouse ones. The read falls 4 residues short of the CDR3 end, and the missing part is taken from the germline J gene. J is TRBJ1-1 and V is TRBV17, with 7 nucleotides matching TRBD1. This CDR3 contains 12 residues. CDR1 is MNHDT and CDR2 is YYDKIL in the germline V gene. The sequenced CDR3 bases are TGTGCTAGCAGTCCCAACAGGGGA. Protein product: CASSPNRG. The entire CDR3 protein is CASSPNRGEVFF.

With regard to this clone: Each gene name is a mouse one. CDR3 DNA (partial): TGTGCTAGCAGACGGGACTGGGGGGGCGCT. Encoded protein: CASRRDWGGA. The complete CDR3 protein is CASRRDWGGAEQFF. The chain couples TRBV17 to TRBJ2-1, with 14 nucleotides matching TRBD2. The sequenced fragment ends 4 residues before the CDR3 boundary, so the rest is inferred from the germline J gene. The CDR3 is 14 residues long. The germline CDR1 and CDR2 sequences are MNHDT and YYDKIL.

In the case of this clone: The genes are named according to mouse. The read finishes 3 residues shy of the CDR3 end, and the germline J gene is used to complete it. This chain connects TRBV3 to TRBJ1-6, with D possibly matching TRBD1 (6 bases). TRBJ1-6 is given ORF status, its function remaining uncertain. This CDR3 has 15 amino acids. Germline loops: CDR1 SNHLY, CDR2 FYNGKV (reference sequence). The V and J ends lost 3 bases and 2 bases respectively, with 8 bases between them. The covered CDR3 bases are TGTGCCAGCAGCTTCCCAGGGGCCTATAATTCGCCC. Translating it yields CASSFPGAYNSP. The full-length CDR3 reads as CASSFPGAYNSPLYF.

As to this clone: Genes and germline are mouse. The read stops 4 residues short of the end of the CDR3; the missing end is completed from the germline J gene. J is TRBJ2-7 and V is TRBV1, with D tentatively TRBD2 (6 bases). CDR3 length: 14 amino acids. Germline-derived CDR1 and CDR2 are NSQYPW and LRSPGD (reference sequence). The CDR3 sequence: CTCSADPGEYEQYF. The sequenced part of the CDR3 DNA is TGCACCTGCAGTGCAGATCCTGGGGAGTAT.

This clone has a handful of counts. The gene names given are mouse names. The sequence runs out 4 residues before the end of the CDR3; the remainder is reconstructed from the germline J gene. The rearrangement links TRBV1 to TRBJ2-2; possibly TRBD1 for D (5 bases). V was trimmed by 0 bases and J by 6 bases, leaving 14 bases between them. Germline CDR1 is NSQYPW and CDR2 is LRSPGD (reference sequence). The CDR3 extends over 16 amino acids. Incomplete CDR3 DNA: TGCACCTGCAGTGCAGATCGGCAGGGAATGGCCGGG. Translation: CTCSADRQGMAG. The full CDR3 sequence reads CTCSADRQGMAGQLYF.

This clone was detected only a few times. Gene names denote mouse genes. The CDR3 end is not reached by the read, which stops 4 residues before it; the germline J gene fills it in. The chain is built from TRBV5 and TRBJ2-2, with unresolved D. Trimming took 2 bases from V and 1 from J, leaving 5 bases between them. The CDR3 loop spans 14 amino acids. Germline loops: CDR1 LGHNA, CDR2 YNLKQL (reference sequence). The CDR3 loop is CASSQSVNTGQLYF. The CDR3 DNA, read in part, is TGTGCCAGCAGCCAATCTGTAAACACCGGG.

In its sample, this clone was seen a few times. These gene names are mouse names. The read ends 4 residues shy of where the CDR3 ends; the end is completed using the germline J gene. The chain is built from TRBV19 and TRBJ2-5; no reliable D call. Germline assignment: CDR1 FNHDT and CDR2 SITEND (reference sequence). Trimming cost V 5 bases and J 0 bases, with 7 bases left between them. This CDR3 is 13 amino acids long. The sequenced CDR3 bases are TGTGCCAGCAGACACACCAACCAAGAC. As protein: CASRHTNQD. In full, the CDR3 reads CASRHTNQDTQYF.

This clone was picked up many times. Mouse gene names and germline throughout. The read finishes 4 residues shy of the CDR3 end, and the germline J gene is used to complete it. The V gene is TRBV17, the J gene TRBJ2-2, with 12 bases matching TRBD2. This CDR3 has 16 residues. Germline V gene sequence: CDR1 MNHDT, CDR2 YYDKIL. V was clipped by 5 bases and J by 5 bases; unmatched bases: 6. CDR3 protein: CASSPDWGGATGQLYF. CDR3 DNA, as far as it was read: TGTGCTAGCAGTCCCGACTGGGGGGGCGCAACCGGG. The complete variable domain, with remaining parts taken from reference TRBV17 and TRBJ2-2, reads DTTVKQNPRYKLARVGKPVNLICSQTMNHDTMYWYQKKPNQAPKLLLFYYDKILNREADTFEKFQSSRPNNSFCSLYIGSAGLEYSAMYLCASSPDWGGATGQLYFGEGSKLTVL.

Notes on this clone: Gene labels here are mouse ones. The DNA ends 4 residues before the CDR3 does, and the rest of the CDR3 is filled in from the germline J gene. The chain joins TRBV3 to TRBJ1-2, with D uncertain. CDR1 and CDR2 (germline): SNHLY, FYNGKV (reference sequence). The ends were cut back, 1 base at V and 1 base at J, with 7 bases in the middle. The CDR3 consists of 14 residues. Incomplete CDR3 DNA: TGTGCCAGCAGCTTAGACCTGGAAAACTCC. It encodes CASSLDLENS. The whole CDR3 sequence reads CASSLDLENSDYTF.

This clone was counted between two and nine times. Gene names denote mouse genes. The CDR3 end lies 4 residues beyond the end of the read and is filled in from the germline J gene. Other DNA sequences in this specimen translate into the identical CDR3. This chain connects TRBV4 to TRBJ1-2; weak D call: TRBD1 (6 bases). Germline values: CDR1 LGHDT, CDR2 YNNKQL (reference sequence). CDR3 size: 14 residues. The germline V and J ends were trimmed by 4 bases and 0 bases, with 9 bases remaining between them. The CDR3 region is CASSFGTTNSDYTF. Partial CDR3 DNA: TGTGCCAGCAGCTTCGGGACAACAAACTCC.

Points on this clone: The germline and genes are mouse ones. The DNA ends 4 residues before the CDR3 does, and the rest of the CDR3 is filled in from the germline J gene. V and J are TRBV13-3 and TRBJ2-1, with 11 nucleotides matching TRBD1. Germline V gene lookup returns CDR1 NNHDY and CDR2 SYVADS. The CDR3 spans 15 residues. V shed 5 bases and J 6 bases; nucleotides not matched to a gene: 7. CDR3 DNA (partial): TGTGCCAGCAGGGACAGGGGGCCGGTGTTTGCT. Protein sequence: CASRDRGPVFA. The complete CDR3 protein is CASRDRGPVFAEQFF.

This clone was counted between two and nine times. Gene names and germline match the mouse. Read coverage stops 4 residues before the CDR3 terminus; the germline J gene supplies the remainder. The identical CDR3 is also encoded by other nucleotide sequences in the sample. The chain joins TRBV19 to TRBJ2-5; 7 bases are a match to TRBD1. CDR1 and CDR2 from the germline V gene are FNHDT and SITEND (reference sequence). This CDR3 comprises 13 residues. After removal of 4 bases from V and 3 bases from J, the junction contained 2 bases not matched to a gene. CDR3 region: CASSSGQQDTQYF. The DNA read from the CDR3 is TGTGCCAGCAGTTCGGGACAGCAAGAC. The full variable domain, in which reference TRBV19 and TRBJ2-5 provide the parts outside the CDR3, is GGIITQTPKFLIGQEGQKLTLKCQQNFNHDTMYWYRQDSGKGLRLIYYSITENDLQKGDLSEGYDASREKKSSFSLTVTSAQKNEMAVFLCASSSGQQDTQYFGPGTRLLVL.

This clone was seen more than once but under ten times. Each gene name is a mouse one. The part of the CDR3 DNA that was read is TGTGCCAGCAGTGATGAGGCAGGGTAT. The encoded protein is CASSDEAGY. The entire CDR3 sequence reads CASSDEAGYEQYF. V usage is TRBV13-1 and J usage is TRBJ2-7; possibly TRBD1 for D (5 bases). The CDR3 is cut off 4 residues early in the read; its end comes from the germline J gene. The CDR3 runs to 13 residues. CDR1 is NSHNY, CDR2 SYGAGN, per germline.

Worth noting for this clone: The listed genes are named as in mouse. The CDR3 is cut off 4 residues early in the read; its end comes from the germline J gene. The V gene is TRBV19, the J gene TRBJ2-7, with 11 bases aligning to TRBD2. This CDR3 is built from 14 residues. V shed 6 bases and J 3 bases; nucleotides not matched to a gene: 5. Per germline, CDR1 FNHDT and CDR2 SITEND (reference sequence). The sequenced CDR3 bases are TGTGCCAGCAAGATGGGGACTGGGGGCTAT. Protein product: CASKMGTGGY. The whole CDR3 reads CASKMGTGGYEQYF.

A few counts support this clone. Genes and germline are mouse. The DNA ends 4 residues before the CDR3 does, and the rest of the CDR3 is filled in from the germline J gene. Distinct nucleotide sequences in the sample also encode this CDR3. This chain links TRBV1 with TRBJ2-7; 9 bases line up with TRBD1. CDR3 length equals 14 residues. After removal of 3 bases from V and 0 bases from J, the junction contained 0 bases not matched to a gene. The germline V gene has CDR1 NSQYPW and CDR2 LRSPGD (reference sequence). The CDR3 reads CTCSATGGSYEQYF. The CDR3 bases that were read are TGCACCTGCAGTGCGACAGGGGGCTCCTAT.

This clone has more than one count but fewer than ten. The germline and genes are mouse ones. The read comes to an end 4 residues before the CDR3 does, leaving the germline J gene to fill in the end. The rearrangement uses TRBV13-1 and TRBJ2-1, with TRBD2 matching 9 bases. The length of the CDR3 is 15 residues. Germline V lookup: CDR1 NSHNY, CDR2 SYGAGN. V trimming: 0 bases; J trimming: 5 bases; junction bases outside the gene matches: 3. This CDR3 reads CASSDARLGDAEQFF. The covered CDR3 bases are TGTGCCAGCAGTGATGCAAGACTGGGGGATGCT.

This clone was observed a few times. The gene names here belong to mouse. The CDR3 end is not reached by the read, which stops 4 residues before it; the germline J gene fills it in. The sample carries other DNA sequences with the same CDR3. The chain is built from TRBV19 and TRBJ1-2, with D uncertain. V gave up 5 bases and J gave up 0 bases, with 8 bases separating them. CDR3 length: 13 residues. Per germline, CDR1 FNHDT and CDR2 SITEND (reference sequence). CDR3 DNA (partial): TGTGCCAGCAGCCCTCAGTCAAACTCC. It yields the protein CASSPQSNS. The full CDR3 reads CASSPQSNSDYTF.

As regards this clone: Gene names are the mouse ones. The read comes to an end 4 residues before the CDR3 does, leaving the germline J gene to fill in the end. J is TRBJ2-1 and V is TRBV19; 8 nucleotides agree with TRBD1. The V segment lost 2 bases and the J segment 6 bases; nucleotides outside the gene matches: 4. Germline V gives CDR1 FNHDT, CDR2 SITEND (reference sequence). The CDR3 is 14 amino acids. The CDR3: CASSIARGLAEQFF. The part of the CDR3 DNA that was read is TGTGCCAGCAGTATCGCCAGGGGGCTTGCT.

Concerning this clone itself: These gene names are mouse names. The read halts 4 residues ahead of the CDR3 end, with the missing end drawn from the germline J gene. The same CDR3 also results from other DNA sequences found in this sample. The chain carries TRBV1 and TRBJ2-5; TRBD2 agrees at 8 bases. The V segment lost 1 base and the J segment 3 bases; nucleotides outside the gene matches: 0. This CDR3 comprises 14 residues. Germline values: CDR1 NSQYPW, CDR2 LRSPGD (reference sequence). Here the CDR3 reads CTCSAGTGQDTQYF. The sequenced CDR3 bases are TGCACCTGCAGTGCAGGGACTGGGCAAGAC.

Comments on this clone: Here the gene names and germline are mouse. The DNA ends 4 residues before the CDR3 does, and the rest of the CDR3 is filled in from the germline J gene. The genes are TRBV19 and TRBJ2-2; D is possibly TRBD1 (6 bases). Trimming shortened V by 4 bases and J by 1 base, and 11 bases separated the two germline ends. The CDR3 has 15 amino acids. Germline loops: CDR1 FNHDT, CDR2 SITEND (reference sequence). Incomplete CDR3 DNA: TGTGCCAGCAGTTCCGGGACAAAAAACACCGGG. This encodes CASSSGTKNTG. The entire CDR3 sequence reads CASSSGTKNTGQLYF. The full variable domain, with the rest looked up from reference TRBV19 and TRBJ2-2, is GGIITQTPKFLIGQEGQKLTLKCQQNFNHDTMYWYRQDSGKGLRLIYYSITENDLQKGDLSEGYDASREKKSSFSLTVTSAQKNEMAVFLCASSSGTKNTGQLYFGEGSKLTVL.

A word on this clone: The gene names given are mouse names. CDR3 DNA, as far as it was read: TGTGCCTGGGGGGGACTGGGGAGCTCCTAT. It codes for CAWGGLGSSY. The entire CDR3 is CAWGGLGSSYEQYF. V and J are TRBV31 and TRBJ2-7, with 10 bases aligning to TRBD2. The read terminates 4 residues ahead of where the CDR3 ends, so the germline J gene completes it. The CDR3 totals 14 residues. Trimming took 5 bases from V and 0 from J; bases not matched to a gene: 4. Germline assignment: CDR1 GKSSPN and CDR2 SITVG.

This clone has a handful of counts. Gene names denote mouse genes. The chain's CDR3 is CASGVAGGASYEQYF. CDR3 DNA, as far as it was read: TGTGCCAGCGGTGTCGCAGGGGGCGCCTCCTAT. This chain joins TRBV13-2 and TRBJ2-7, with 8 nucleotides matching TRBD1. The read ends 4 residues early relative to the CDR3; the germline J gene fills the gap. The CDR3 has 15 residues. V shed 3 bases and J 0 bases; nucleotides not matched to a gene: 5. The germline gives CDR1 NNHNN, CDR2 SYGAGS (reference sequence).

As to this clone: Mouse germline and gene names are used. The missing CDR3 end, 4 residues past where the read stops, is filled in from the germline J gene. The chain employs TRBV12-1 and TRBJ1-1; TRBD1 matches 8 bases. The V gene's germline CDR1 is SGHSN and CDR2 HYEKVE. The CDR3 loop spans 12 amino acids. The trim removed 7 bases at V and 0 bases at J, leaving 0 bases unmatched. CDR3 in amino acids: CARGQANTEVFF. The CDR3 bases that were read are TGTGCCAGGGGACAGGCAAACACA.

This clone appeared a few times. The listed genes are named as in mouse. The observed sequence ends 4 residues before the CDR3 terminus, with the missing tail filled in from the germline J gene. The same CDR3 is also encoded by other DNA sequences in this sample. V usage is TRBV13-1 and J usage is TRBJ1-2, with 7 bases aligning to TRBD1. This CDR3 contains 14 residues. J gave up 0 bases and V 5 bases, and 4 bases lay outside the gene matches. Germline lookup yields CDR1 NSHNY and CDR2 SYGAGN. CDR3 protein: CASSRDSANSDYTF. Partial CDR3 DNA: TGTGCCAGCAGCCGGGACAGCGCAAACTCC.

In regard to this clone: Mouse gene names and germline throughout. The CDR3 spells CASSGTWGAYAEQFF. The covered CDR3 bases are TGTGCCAGCAGTGGGACCTGGGGGGCGTATGCT. V is TRBV13-1 and J is TRBJ2-1; 8 bases agree with TRBD2. The read stops 4 residues short of the end of the CDR3; the missing end is completed from the germline J gene. The trim removed 3 bases at V and 4 bases at J, leaving 6 bases unmatched. Germline CDR1 is NSHNY and CDR2 is SYGAGN. CDR3 size: 15 residues.

Details on this clone: Mouse names are used for the genes. Coverage ceases 4 residues before the CDR3 finishes, and the germline J gene fills in the end. The J gene is TRBJ2-4, the V gene TRBV19; the D is unclear. V was clipped by 1 base and J by 0 bases, with 6 bases between them. The CDR3 has 14 residues. Germline loops: CDR1 FNHDT, CDR2 SITEND (reference sequence). The part of the CDR3 DNA that was read is TGTGCCAGCAGTATAACAGCTAGTCAAAAC. Protein: CASSITASQN. The CDR3 reads in full as CASSITASQNTLYF. The entire variable domain, with the rest obtained from reference TRBV19 and TRBJ2-4, is as follows: GGIITQTPKFLIGQEGQKLTLKCQQNFNHDTMYWYRQDSGKGLRLIYYSITENDLQKGDLSEGYDASREKKSSFSLTVTSAQKNEMAVFLCASSITASQNTLYFGAGTRLSVL.

On this clone: All gene names here are mouse names. The DNA ends 4 residues before the CDR3 does, and the rest of the CDR3 is filled in from the germline J gene. This sample includes further DNA sequences coding for the same CDR3. The V gene is TRBV13-1, the J gene TRBJ2-7; D is unresolved. The germline V and J ends were trimmed by 0 bases and 1 base, with 5 bases remaining between them. The CDR3 consists of 13 residues. Germline V gene lookup returns CDR1 NSHNY and CDR2 SYGAGN. The CDR3 bases that were read are TGTGCCAGCAGTGATGTCCAATCCTAT. The encoded protein is CASSDVQSY. The complete CDR3 sequence is CASSDVQSYEQYF.

This clone was picked up a small number of times. A much more abundant neighbour one base away suggests this may be a read error. Here the gene names and germline are mouse. CDR3 region: CASSGRLGGRGAETLYF. The part of the CDR3 DNA that was read is TGTGCCAGCAGTGGCAGACTGGGGGGGCGCGGTGCAGAA. The genes are TRBV13-3 and TRBJ2-3, with 12 bases matching TRBD2. The CDR3 goes on 4 residues after the read ends, and that part is filled in from the germline J gene. The length of the CDR3 is 17 residues. The V gene's germline CDR1 is NNHDY and CDR2 SYVADS. The junction had 6 bases not matched to a gene; V was cut back by 3 bases and J by 1 base.